The 14 T cell receptor beta chains below were found in one sample sequenced in a study of T cell responses to AZD1222 COVID-19 vaccine. The data were produced by immunoSEQ multiplex PCR, yet TCRdb's version contains in-frame clones alone and is incomplete. This sample has over 140,000 clones, with around 92% found just once. The sample was peripheral blood, taken 28 days after the second AZD1222 dose. The receptors were sampled from an adult who received the AZD1222 COVID-19 vaccine.

V usage is TRBV7-9 and J usage is TRBJ2-7, with 9 bases identical to TRBD2. The CDR3 runs to 15 residues. Germline trimming cut 3 bases from V and 4 bases from J; bases unmatched to any gene: 7. In germline, CDR1 is SEHNR, CDR2 FQNEAQ (reference sequence). In DNA form, the CDR3 reads TGTGCCAGCAGCTTGGGGCCTAGCGGGGCATACGAGCAGTACTTC. Translation: CASSLGPSGAYEQYF.

This sequence joins TRBV27 and TRBJ2-1; tentatively, D is TRBD2 (6 bases). The CDR3 extends over 16 amino acids. The ends were cut back, 2 bases at V and 2 bases at J, with 13 bases in the middle. The germline V gene has CDR1 MNHEY and CDR2 SMNVEV (reference sequence). This chain's CDR3 is CASSLAAGPAYNEQFF. DNA of the CDR3: TGTGCCAGCAGTTTAGCGGCGGGGCCGGCCTACAATGAGCAGTTCTTC.

The gene calls are TRBV3-1 (or the pseudogene TRBV3-2) and TRBJ2-7, with 7 bases identical to TRBD2. The germline V gene encodes CDR1 LGHDT and CDR2 YNNKEL (reference sequence). V trimming: 0 bases; J trimming: 6 bases; junction bases outside the gene matches: 5. CDR3 length: 14 residues. CDR3 residues: CASSQDLSGGEQYF. The CDR3 DNA is TGTGCCAGCAGCCAAGATCTGTCGGGGGGCGAGCAGTACTTC.

The rearrangement joins TRBV6-9 to TRBJ2-5; D unresolved. The germline V gene has CDR1 MNHGY and CDR2 SVAAGI. This CDR3 is 11 amino acids long. Trimming took off 11 bases at V and 3 bases at J, with 10 bases between the two ends. The CDR3, as DNA: TGTGCCCGTTTAAGAGAAGAGACCCAGTACTTC. Translating gives CARLREETQYF.

This clone appeared once. The chain links TRBV2 to TRBJ1-1; 7 bases map to TRBD1. Per germline, CDR1 SNHLY and CDR2 FYNNEI. J gave up 4 bases and V 5 bases, and 13 bases lay outside the gene matches. The CDR3 runs 16 residues. The CDR3 sequence is CASSSARQGLGTEAFF. CDR3 nucleotides: TGTGCCAGCAGTAGCGCGCGACAGGGCCTCGGCACTGAAGCTTTCTTT. The entire variable domain, with the rest obtained from reference TRBV2 and TRBJ1-1, is as follows: EPEVTQTPSHQVTQMGQEVILRCVPISNHLYFYWYRQILGQKVEFLVSFYNNEISEKSEIFDDQFSVERPDGSNFTLKIRSTKLEDSAMYFCASSSARQGLGTEAFFGQGTRLTVV.

This clone was seen more than once but under ten times. This sequence joins TRBV6-5 and TRBJ1-2; the D is unclear. Trimming pared 0 bases from V and 4 bases from J, leaving 6 bases between. CDR3 length equals 13 residues. Germline V gene lookup returns CDR1 MNHEY and CDR2 SVGAGI. CDR3 DNA: TGTGCCAGCAGTTACTCGGCAGGCTATGGCTACACCTTC. This codes for CASSYSAGYGYTF.

This chain connects TRBV14 to TRBJ1-5; D not certain. V lost 3 bases and J 7 bases, leaving 10 bases between the germline ends. The germline V gene encodes CDR1 SGHDN and CDR2 FVKESK. This CDR3 spans 13 amino acids. CDR3 DNA sequence: TGTGCCAGCAGCCAGTCTAACGGCCAGCCCCAGCATTTT. This codes for CASSQSNGQPQHF.

The gene calls are TRBV28 and TRBJ1-2; D call uncertain. The CDR3 loop spans 14 amino acids. Germline V gene lookup returns CDR1 MDHEN and CDR2 SYDVKM. The ends were cut back, 6 bases at V and 0 bases at J, with 11 bases in the middle. As DNA, the CDR3 is TGTGCCAGCAGACATTCGCGGGCTAACTATGGCTACACCTTC. Its translation: CASRHSRANYGYTF.

The chain has TRBV25-1 and TRBJ1-4, with TRBD1 matching over 8 bases. The V and J ends lost 2 bases and 8 bases, in that order; junction bases with no gene match: 10. Germline V gene data show CDR1 as MGHDK and CDR2 as SYGVNS. The CDR3 has 16 amino acids. CDR3 coding DNA: TGTGCCAGCAGTGAACCCCACAGGGGGGCCCCCGAAAAACTGTTTTTT. Amino acid sequence: CASSEPHRGAPEKLFF.

The chain carries TRBV28 and TRBJ2-3; 13 bases match TRBD2. After removal of 6 bases from V and 0 bases from J, the junction contained 0 bases not matched to a gene. Germline V gene data show CDR1 as MDHEN and CDR2 as SYDVKM. There are 15 residues in the CDR3. The CDR3 nucleotides are TGTGCCAGCAGACTAGCGGGAGGGAGCACAGATACGCAGTATTTT. This sequence encodes CASRLAGGSTDTQYF.

Written as DNA, the CDR3 is TGTGCCAGCAGCGTAGACCCTACAGGTGTCACTGAAGCTTTCTTT. Amino acids: CASSVDPTGVTEAFF. The chain uses TRBV9 and TRBJ1-1, with D possibly TRBD1 on 5 matching bases. V lost 0 bases and J lost 4, with 13 bases in between. Germline CDR1 reads SGDLS; CDR2 reads YYNGEE. The CDR3 consists of 15 residues.

This sequence joins TRBV27 and TRBJ1-6; no definite D call. Germline V gene sequence: CDR1 MNHEY, CDR2 SMNVEV (reference sequence). The CDR3 sequence is 12 residues long. Trimming stripped 3 bases from V and 9 bases from J, with 6 bases between. The DNA of the CDR3 is TGTGCCAGCAGTTTGACGGGTTCACCCCTCCACTTT. Translating it yields CASSLTGSPLHF.

The rearrangement links TRBV21-1 to TRBJ2-2. TRBV21-1 is labeled a pseudogene. This CDR3 is built from 15 residues. CDR3 bases: TGTGCCAGCAGGTGTTTGGGGGAAAGGACCGGGGAGCTGTTTTTT. As protein: CASRCLGERTGELFF.

This clone was found once. CDR3 bases: TGTGCCAGCTCACTTCCAGGCCTGGAGAGTGGCTACACCTTC. Protein product: CASSLPGLESGYTF. This chain connects TRBV18 to TRBJ1-2; no definite D call. The germline CDR1 and CDR2 sequences are KGHSH and LQKENI. V was shortened by 4 bases and J by 7 bases, with 16 bases between the two germline ends. The CDR3 is 14 residues long.